This entry features one T cell receptor (beta chain) sequence. Its antigen is currently unknown. These data are taken from a study of T cell responses to AZD1222 COVID-19 vaccine. Study results and limitations: Just a handful of AZD1222 recipients tested seropositive at baseline. Reports say nearly half of spike-specific TCRs go after unmutated variant regions. The donors showed a predominance of white British ancestry and of females, with possible underestimation of clonal diversity. In all cases, repertoires were sampled only after the peak T cell response.

V was clipped by 7 bases and J by 3 bases; unmatched bases: 12. The V gene's germline CDR1 is SNHLY and CDR2 FYNNEI. The CDR3 extends over 15 amino acids. The assay was immunoSEQ multiplex PCR, and TCRdb's table has in-frame clones only and misses some. The sample consists of 90,000 to 120,000 clones, 75% to 90% of them appearing once. The receptor was derived from an adult in good health. V gene TRBV2 combines with J gene TRBJ2-7; TRBD1 agrees at 7 bases. The sequencing here drew on peripheral blood, taken on day 0 of AZD1222 vaccination. The chain's CDR3 is CASNNYRGAVYEQYF. CDR3 DNA sequence: TGTGCCAGCAACAACTACAGGGGAGCTGTCTACGAGCAGTACTTC.